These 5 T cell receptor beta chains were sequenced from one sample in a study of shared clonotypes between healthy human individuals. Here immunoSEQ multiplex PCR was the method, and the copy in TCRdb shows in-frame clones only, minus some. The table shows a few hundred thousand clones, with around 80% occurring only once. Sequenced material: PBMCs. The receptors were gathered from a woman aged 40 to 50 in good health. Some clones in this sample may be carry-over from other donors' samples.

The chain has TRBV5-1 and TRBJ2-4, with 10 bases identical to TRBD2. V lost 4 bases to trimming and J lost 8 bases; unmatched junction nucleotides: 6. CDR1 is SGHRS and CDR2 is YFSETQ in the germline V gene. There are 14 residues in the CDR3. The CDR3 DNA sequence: TGCGCCAGCAGCCCCTCCGGACTAGCGGACATTCAGTACTTC. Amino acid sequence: CASSPSGLADIQYF.

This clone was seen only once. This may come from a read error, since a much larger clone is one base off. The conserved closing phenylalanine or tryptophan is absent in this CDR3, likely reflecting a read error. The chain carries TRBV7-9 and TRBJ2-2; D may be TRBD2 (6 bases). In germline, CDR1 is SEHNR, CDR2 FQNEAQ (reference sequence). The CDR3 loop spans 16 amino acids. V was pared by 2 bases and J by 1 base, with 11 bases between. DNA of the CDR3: TGTGCCAGCAGCTTATACGGACTACGGAACACCGGGGAGCTGTTTCTT. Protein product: CASSLYGLRNTGELFL.

In DNA, the CDR3 is TGTGCCAGCAGTTACACCAACAGGGTACAAGAGACCCAGTACTTC. It translates to CASSYTNRVQETQYF. V and J are TRBV6-6 and TRBJ2-5; perhaps TRBD1 as D (6 bases). The V gene lost 2 bases and the J gene lost 2 bases, with 12 bases spanning the gap. Germline values: CDR1 MNHNY, CDR2 SVGAGI (reference sequence). The length of the CDR3 is 15 residues.

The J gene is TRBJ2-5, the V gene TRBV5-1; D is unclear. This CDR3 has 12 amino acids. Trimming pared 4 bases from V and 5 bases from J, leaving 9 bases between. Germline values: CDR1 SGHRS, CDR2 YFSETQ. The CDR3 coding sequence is TGCGCCAGCAGCGCCACTATGGAGACCCAGTACTTC. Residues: CASSATMETQYF.

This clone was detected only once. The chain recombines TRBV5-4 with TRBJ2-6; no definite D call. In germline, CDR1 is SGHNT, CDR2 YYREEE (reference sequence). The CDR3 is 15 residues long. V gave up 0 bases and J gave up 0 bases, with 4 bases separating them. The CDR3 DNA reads TGTGCCAGCAGCTTGGACAACTCTGGGGCCAACGTCCTGACTTTC. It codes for CASSLDNSGANVLTF.